These 16 T cell receptor beta chains originate from one sample sequenced in a study of blood T cell repertoires in COVID-19. Using immunoSEQ multiplex PCR, the repertoire was profiled, and TCRdb retains in-frame clones only, with some absent. The table has some 220,000 clones, 80% to 90% seen once. The source material was peripheral blood. All receptors come from a woman aged 55 to 70 who had recovered from COVID-19.

The gene calls are TRBV24-1 and TRBJ2-1, with D possibly TRBD2 on 6 matching bases. Trimming cost V 9 bases and J 10 bases, with 15 bases left between them. The CDR3 runs 12 residues. Germline lookup yields CDR1 KGHDR and CDR2 SFDVKD. CDR3: CATADYRGEQFF. The CDR3 DNA is TGTGCCACCGCGGACTACCGCGGGGAGCAGTTCTTC.

The rearrangement links TRBV11-2 to TRBJ2-3; 12 bases fit TRBD2. The CDR3 totals 16 residues. Losses at the gene ends were 5 bases for V and 2 bases for J; bases not matched to a gene: 5. The germline V gene encodes CDR1 SGHAT and CDR2 FQNNGV. The CDR3 here is CASSQGTSGYTDTQYF. CDR3 coding DNA: TGTGCCAGCAGCCAAGGGACTAGCGGGTACACAGATACGCAGTATTTT.

V usage is TRBV19 and J usage is TRBJ2-7; 8 positions match TRBD1. The trim removed 8 bases at V and 7 bases at J, leaving 10 bases unmatched. CDR3 length: 13 residues. Germline CDR1 reads LNHDA; CDR2 reads SQIVND (reference sequence). DNA for the CDR3: TGTGCCAGTGGGACGGACAGGGTCGGGGAGCAGTACTTC. Protein sequence: CASGTDRVGEQYF.

The rearrangement joins TRBV9 to TRBJ2-3, with 13 bases fitting TRBD2. The V segment lost 3 bases and the J segment 1 base; nucleotides outside the gene matches: 2. The CDR3 loop spans 16 amino acids. Germline V gene sequence: CDR1 SGDLS, CDR2 YYNGEE. CDR3 coding DNA: TGTGCCAGCAGCGCGGGGACTAGCGGGGGCACAGATACGCAGTATTTT. Amino acid sequence: CASSAGTSGGTDTQYF.

In its sample, this clone was seen a few times. The CDR3 DNA reads TGTGCCAGCAGCTTCTCCAGGGTCAACTATGGCTACACCTTC. Its translation is CASSFSRVNYGYTF. This chain connects TRBV7-2 to TRBJ1-2; a possible D gene is TRBD1 (5 bases). Germline assignment: CDR1 SGHTA and CDR2 FQGNSA. CDR3 length: 14 amino acids. The V gene lost 3 bases and the J gene lost 2 bases, with 10 bases spanning the gap.

This chain connects TRBV7-8 to TRBJ2-5; TRBD2 aligns across 9 bases. CDR3 length: 18 amino acids. Germline V gene sequence: CDR1 SGHVS, CDR2 FQNEAQ. Unmatched junction bases numbered 10, after V lost 1 base and J lost 1 base. CDR3 bases: TGTGCCAGCAGCTTAGGGCCCGGCGGGGGGGTCGGCCAAGAGACCCAGTACTTC. The encoded protein is CASSLGPGGGVGQETQYF.

This clone was found a few times. This sequence joins TRBV5-1 and TRBJ2-7; TRBD2 matches 14 bases. The germline CDR1 and CDR2 sequences are SGHRS and YFSETQ. This CDR3 region has 16 residues. V was clipped by 3 bases and J by 0 bases; unmatched bases: 2. CDR3 loop: CASSWGLAGASYEQYF. The CDR3 DNA sequence: TGCGCCAGCAGCTGGGGACTAGCGGGGGCCTCCTACGAGCAGTACTTC.

This chain links TRBV5-1 with TRBJ2-7, with D possibly being TRBD2 (5 bases). This CDR3 comprises 14 residues. V was shortened by 4 bases and J by 0 bases, with 11 bases between the two germline ends. Germline lookup yields CDR1 SGHRS and CDR2 YFSETQ. The CDR3 bases are TGCGCCAGCAGCCGATGGGAGAGCTCCTACGAGCAGTACTTC. It yields the protein CASSRWESSYEQYF. The whole variable domain, filled in from reference TRBV5-1 and TRBJ2-7, reads KAGVTQTPRYLIKTRGQQVTLSCSPISGHRSVSWYQQTPGQGLQFLFEYFSETQRNKGNFPGRFSGRQFSNSRSEMNVSTLELGDSALYLCASSRWESSYEQYFGPGTRLTVT.

This chain links TRBV3-1 (or the pseudogene TRBV3-2) with TRBJ2-7; tentative D call: TRBD2 (7 bases). The CDR3 totals 14 residues. Trimming took off 4 bases at V and 3 bases at J, with 13 bases between the two ends. Germline assignment: CDR1 LGHDT and CDR2 YNNKEL (reference sequence). The CDR3 DNA sequence: TGTGCCAGCAGCCTTGGGAGGGGGGACTACGAGCAGTACTTC. This translates into CASSLGRGDYEQYF.

As concerns this clone: Other nucleotide sequences in the sample specify the same CDR3. The gene calls are TRBV5-1 and TRBJ2-3; possibly TRBD2 for D (6 bases). The CDR3 runs 14 residues. V was shortened by 0 bases and J by 6 bases, with 11 bases between the two germline ends. Germline assignment: CDR1 SGHRS and CDR2 YFSETQ. CDR3 region: CASSLGLASDTQYF. The CDR3 DNA reads TGCGCCAGCAGCTTGGGGCTAGCGTCGGATACGCAGTATTTT.

This clone was seen a single time. This chain connects TRBV7-8 to TRBJ1-5; TRBD1 is a possible D gene (6 bases). V gave up 2 bases and J gave up 6 bases, with 17 bases separating them. This CDR3 contains 16 residues. CDR1 is SGHVS, CDR2 FQNEAQ, per germline. As DNA, the CDR3 is TGTGCCAGCAGCTTAAATGGGGGCACGAGGACTCAGCCCCAGCATTTT. This codes for CASSLNGGTRTQPQHF.

This clone has only a few counts. The sample holds other DNA sequences that translate to the same CDR3. The gene calls are TRBV2 and TRBJ2-3; TRBD2 aligns across 12 bases. Per germline, CDR1 SNHLY and CDR2 FYNNEI. This CDR3 region has 15 residues. The ends lost 4 bases at V and 1 base at J; junction bases unmatched: 0. CDR3 residues: CASSGTSGGTDTQYF. CDR3 bases: TGTGCCAGCAGTGGGACTAGCGGGGGCACAGATACGCAGTATTTT.

Concerning this clone: The junction and the germline gene differ at one end; a read error may be behind it. V is TRBV7-7 and J is TRBJ2-1, with 12 bases fitting TRBD2. Germline CDR1 is SSHAT and CDR2 is FNYEAQ (reference sequence). This CDR3 contains 15 residues. This CDR3 is CASSRSSGGVTEQFF. The CDR3 DNA reads as TGTGCTAGCAGCCGGTCTAGCGGGGGGGTCACTGAGCAGTTCTTC.

This clone was found a few times. The chain couples TRBV7-9 to TRBJ2-5; D is possibly TRBD2 (6 bases). The CDR3 spans 12 residues. CDR1 and CDR2 from the germline V gene are SEHNR and FQNEAQ (reference sequence). CDR3 in amino acids: CGVGDSRETQYF. For the CDR3, the DNA is TGTGGTGTGGGGGACTCGAGGGAGACCCAGTACTTC.

This chain links TRBV10-1 with TRBJ1-6; the D is unclear. Trimming left V 2 bases short and J 10 bases short, with 9 bases between. CDR1 is WNHNN and CDR2 is SYGVQD in the germline V gene (reference sequence). This CDR3 is 13 amino acids long. The CDR3 loop is CASSEGSRSPLHF. The CDR3 nucleotides are TGCGCCAGCAGTGAGGGCAGTCGATCACCCCTCCACTTT.

This clone was seen a single time. The rearrangement links TRBV6-5 to TRBJ1-3; D might be TRBD1 (5 bases). Trimming left V 7 bases short and J 2 bases short, with 12 bases between. The CDR3 spans 14 residues. Germline values: CDR1 MNHEY, CDR2 SVGAGI. This CDR3 is CASTQGWTGNTIYF. As DNA, the CDR3 is TGTGCCAGCACCCAGGGTTGGACTGGAAACACCATATATTTT.